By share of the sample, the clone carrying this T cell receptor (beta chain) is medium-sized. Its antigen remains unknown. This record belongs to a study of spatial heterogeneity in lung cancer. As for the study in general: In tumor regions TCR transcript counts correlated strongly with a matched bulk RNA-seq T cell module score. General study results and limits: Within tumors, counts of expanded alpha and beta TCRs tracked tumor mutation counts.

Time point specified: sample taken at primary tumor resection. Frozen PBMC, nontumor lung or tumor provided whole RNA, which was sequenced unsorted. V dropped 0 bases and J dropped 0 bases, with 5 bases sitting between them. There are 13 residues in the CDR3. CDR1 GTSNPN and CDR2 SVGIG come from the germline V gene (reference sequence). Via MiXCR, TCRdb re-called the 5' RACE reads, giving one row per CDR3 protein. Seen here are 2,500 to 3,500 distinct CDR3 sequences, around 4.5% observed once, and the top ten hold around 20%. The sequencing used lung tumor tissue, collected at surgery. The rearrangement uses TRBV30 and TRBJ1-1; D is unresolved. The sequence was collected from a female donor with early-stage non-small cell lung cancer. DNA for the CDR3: TGTGCCTGGAGTGTAGGTGTGAACACTGAAGCTTTCTTT. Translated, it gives CAWSVGVNTEAFF.